Listed here are 19 T cell receptor beta chains from one sample, sequenced in a study of regulatory T cells in long-lasting Graves disease. Construction of TCR beta libraries relied on iRepertoire HTBI primers and on Arm-PCR targeting CDR3 regions. TCRdb reprocessed the multiplex PCR reads with MiXCR, giving one entry per CDR3 protein. This sample has approximately 500,000 distinct CDR3 sequences, with 20% to 25% found just once. Time point noted: persistent/refractory GD, antithyroid drugs over 5 years with positive TRAb. Making the TCR library involved RNA that had been extracted from PBMCs. The specimen comprised peripheral blood mononuclear cells (PBMCs), sampled when the disease was refractory, from a patient treated with antithyroid drugs. These receptors were collected from a female donor with Graves disease.

This clonotype was picked up many times. V and J are TRBV28 and TRBJ2-5; 9 nucleotides align to TRBD1. The CDR3 runs to 15 residues. The germline gives CDR1 MDHEN, CDR2 SYDVKM. Trimming removed 5 bases from V and 4 bases from J; junction bases left unmatched: 8. CDR3 in DNA: TGTGCCAGCAGTACCGCCGGGACAGGGCGAGAGACCCAGTACTTC. Protein product: CASSTAGTGRETQYF.

The J gene is TRBJ1-2, the V gene TRBV20-1; the D is unclear. This CDR3 spans 13 amino acids. Trimming cost V 0 bases and J 4 bases, with 9 bases left between them. The germline V gene has CDR1 DFQATT and CDR2 SNEGSKA (reference sequence). In DNA, the CDR3 is TGCAGTGCTAGAGAGGGCAGCTTCTATGGCTACACCTTC. Its protein product is CSAREGSFYGYTF.

This clonotype was found many times. CDR3 in amino acids: CASSPRTGGPLEQYF. As DNA, the CDR3 is TGTGCCAGCAGTCCTCGTACGGGAGGGCCCCTCGAGCAGTACTTC. The chain links TRBV27 to TRBJ2-7; 8 nucleotides line up with TRBD2. Germline CDR1 reads MNHEY; CDR2 reads SMNVEV (reference sequence). CDR3 length equals 15 residues. The junction had 12 bases not matched to a gene; V was cut back by 5 bases and J by 6 bases.

This chain connects TRBV6-2 or TRBV6-3 to TRBJ2-2, with a weak D call TRBD1 (6 bases). In germline, CDR1 is MNHEY, CDR2 SVGEGT. Trimming cost V 9 bases and J 4 bases, with 15 bases left between them. CDR3 length: 14 residues. DNA for the CDR3: TGTGCCAGTAGTATTGACAGGTTCACCGGGGAGCTGTTTTTT. Its translation is CASSIDRFTGELFF.

The chain combines TRBV6-2 or TRBV6-3 with TRBJ2-3; D is unclear. Between the trimmed V and J ends, which lost 4 bases and 0 bases, there was a span of 5 bases. Germline V CDR1 and CDR2: MNHEY, SVGEGT. The CDR3 is made up of 13 amino acids. This CDR3 is CASSLWSTDTQYF. The DNA for the CDR3 is TGTGCCAGCAGTTTATGGAGCACAGATACGCAGTATTTT.

In its sample, this clonotype was seen many times. The rearrangement links TRBV28 to TRBJ2-6; D is perhaps TRBD1 (5 bases). The V end lost 4 bases, the J end lost 2 bases, and 9 bases lay between the germline ends. Per the germline V gene, CDR1 is MDHEN and CDR2 is SYDVKM. The CDR3 loop spans 15 amino acids. The CDR3 DNA reads as TGTGCCAGCAGTTACAGGTCCCCTGGGGCCAACGTCCTGACTTTC. Its protein is CASSYRSPGANVLTF.

The chain has TRBV11-2 and TRBJ2-7; TRBD2 might be the D (5 bases). Germline loops: CDR1 SGHAT, CDR2 FQNNGV. Trimming stripped 4 bases from V and 4 bases from J, with 14 bases between. This CDR3 has 14 amino acids. This chain's CDR3 is CASSYRGSGYEQYF. The DNA for the CDR3 is TGTGCCAGCAGCTACCGGGGTAGTGGGTACGAGCAGTACTTC.

The rearrangement links TRBV5-1 to TRBJ2-5, with D unresolved. V gave up 5 bases and J gave up 1 base, with 6 bases separating them. Germline CDR1 and CDR2: SGHRS and YFSETQ. This CDR3 has 12 residues. This CDR3 reads CASRYSQETQYF. CDR3 DNA: TGCGCCAGCAGATATTCCCAAGAGACCCAGTACTTC.

The V gene is TRBV20-1, the J gene TRBJ1-1; D uncertain. The V gene lost 3 bases and the J gene lost 5 bases, with 4 bases spanning the gap. This CDR3 region has 10 residues. Per the germline V gene, CDR1 is DFQATT and CDR2 is SNEGSKA (reference sequence). Here the CDR3 reads CSARNTEAFF. CDR3 bases: TGCAGTGCTAGGAATACTGAAGCTTTCTTT.

The rearrangement links TRBV20-1 to TRBJ1-5; maybe TRBD1 (6 bases). The ends were cut back, 0 bases at V and 7 bases at J, with 19 bases in the middle. From germline, CDR1 is DFQATT and CDR2 SNEGSKA (reference sequence). The CDR3 consists of 16 residues. The DNA of the CDR3 is TGCAGTGCTAGAGATCCATTTGCCAGGGGAGAACAGCCCCAGCATTTT. Translated, it gives CSARDPFARGEQPQHF.

V usage is TRBV9 and J usage is TRBJ2-2, with 7 nucleotides matching TRBD1. This CDR3 has 16 amino acids. CDR1 is SGDLS and CDR2 is YYNGEE in the germline V gene. Trimming removed 3 bases from V and 0 bases from J; junction bases left unmatched: 5. CDR3: CASSGTGDPNTGELFF. CDR3 sequence (DNA): TGTGCCAGCAGCGGGACAGGAGACCCGAACACCGGGGAGCTGTTTTTT.

Points on this clonotype: This clone may be a read error of a much larger clone one base away. This chain links TRBV20-1 with TRBJ2-5, with 13 nucleotides matching TRBD2. Germline V gives CDR1 DFQATT, CDR2 SNEGSKA (reference sequence). With 6 bases clipped from V and 5 bases from J, the junction kept 15 bases outside the gene matches. This CDR3 is 17 amino acids long. In nucleotides, the CDR3 is TGCAGTGCCCCTTCCGGGACTAGCGGGATGGACTGGGAGACCCAGTACTTC. Encoded protein: CSAPSGTSGMDWETQYF.

This clonotype was seen at least ten times. The junction shows a germline mismatch at one end, possibly a read error. The rearrangement joins TRBV12-3 or TRBV12-4 to TRBJ2-5, with 9 bases lining up with TRBD2. This CDR3 contains 17 residues. The CDR3 nucleotides read TGTGCCAGCAACAAGGGGTCTAGCGGGGACCCATGGGAGACCCAGTACTTT. The encoded protein is CASNKGSSGDPWETQYF.

This clonotype was observed a few times. The chain carries TRBV12-3 or TRBV12-4 and TRBJ2-7, with a weak D call TRBD1 (6 bases). The germline V and J ends were trimmed by 4 bases and 3 bases, with 13 bases remaining between them. The CDR3 runs 14 residues. CDR3 sequence (DNA): TGTGCCAGCAGTTCCGGGGACACCCACTACGAGCAGTACTTC. This sequence encodes CASSSGDTHYEQYF.

This chain joins TRBV20-1 and TRBJ2-7; 8 bases match TRBD1. The J segment lost 2 bases and the V segment lost 2 bases, leaving 5 bases of the junction unmatched. This CDR3 has 14 residues. The germline V gene has CDR1 DFQATT and CDR2 SNEGSKA (reference sequence). The CDR3 reads CSARQGAPPYEQYF. The CDR3 coding sequence is TGCAGTGCTAGACAGGGGGCTCCACCCTACGAGCAGTACTTC.

The rearrangement joins TRBV24-1 to TRBJ2-3, with D maybe TRBD1 (5 bases). Between the trimmed V and J ends, which lost 5 bases and 2 bases, there was a span of 13 bases. Germline lookup yields CDR1 KGHDR and CDR2 SFDVKD. The CDR3 is made up of 15 amino acids. The CDR3 DNA sequence: TGTGCCACCAGTGGGCCAGGGCGAACCACAGATACGCAGTATTTT. This translates into CATSGPGRTTDTQYF.

The V gene is TRBV7-2, the J gene TRBJ2-1; D may be TRBD2 (7 bases). Per the germline V gene, CDR1 is SGHTA and CDR2 is FQGNSA. V was clipped by 4 bases and J by 9 bases, with 16 bases between them. The CDR3 loop spans 14 amino acids. CDR3 protein: CASSSRGLDGEQFF. CDR3 nucleotide sequence: TGTGCCAGCAGCTCGCGGGGGCTGGACGGTGAGCAGTTCTTC. Supplemented by reference TRBV7-2 and TRBJ2-1, the full variable domain reads GAGVSQSPSNKVTEKGKDVELRCDPISGHTALYWYRQSLGQGLEFLIYFQGNSAPDKSGLPSDRFSAERTGGSVSTLTIQRTQQEDSAVYLCASSSRGLDGEQFFGPGTRLTVL.

The V gene is TRBV19, the J gene TRBJ1-5; the D gene is possibly TRBD1 (6 bases). The germline gives CDR1 LNHDA, CDR2 SQIVND (reference sequence). The CDR3 loop spans 15 amino acids. V was cut by 6 bases and J by 0 bases, with 12 bases left in between. The DNA for the CDR3 is TGTGCCAGTAGCGGGACATCGGATAGCAATCAGCCCCAGCATTTT. Its protein is CASSGTSDSNQPQHF.

This clonotype came up a few times. The chain uses TRBV24-1 and TRBJ2-3; D uncertain. Germline values: CDR1 KGHDR, CDR2 SFDVKD. This CDR3 region has 14 residues. V was clipped by 0 bases and J by 6 bases, with 9 bases between them. The CDR3 loop is CATSDLYDPDTQYF. For the CDR3, the DNA is TGTGCCACCAGTGATTTGTACGATCCGGATACGCAGTATTTT.